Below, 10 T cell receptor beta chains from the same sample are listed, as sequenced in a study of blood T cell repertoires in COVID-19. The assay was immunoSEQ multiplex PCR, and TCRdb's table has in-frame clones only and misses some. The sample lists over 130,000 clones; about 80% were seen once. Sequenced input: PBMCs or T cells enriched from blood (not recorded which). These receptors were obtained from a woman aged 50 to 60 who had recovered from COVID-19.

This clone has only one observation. CDR3 region: CASRLTLADPNTGELFF. CDR3 nucleotides: TGTGCCAGCAGGCTAACCTTAGCGGACCCGAACACCGGGGAGCTGTTTTTT. The J gene is TRBJ2-2, the V gene TRBV28; a weak D match, TRBD2 (6 bases). Germline V lookup: CDR1 MDHEN, CDR2 SYDVKM. The V gene lost 6 bases and the J gene lost 0 bases, with 17 bases spanning the gap. CDR3 length: 17 amino acids.

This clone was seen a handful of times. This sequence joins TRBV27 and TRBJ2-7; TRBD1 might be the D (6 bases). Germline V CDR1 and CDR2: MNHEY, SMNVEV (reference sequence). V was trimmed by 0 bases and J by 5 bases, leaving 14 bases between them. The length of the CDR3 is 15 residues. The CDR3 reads CASSLSGTSTHEQYF. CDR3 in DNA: TGTGCCAGCAGTTTATCCGGGACAAGCACCCACGAGCAGTACTTC.

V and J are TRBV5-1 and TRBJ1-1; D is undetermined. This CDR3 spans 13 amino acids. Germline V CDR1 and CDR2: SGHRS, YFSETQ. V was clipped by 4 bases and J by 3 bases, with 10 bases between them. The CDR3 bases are TGCGCCAGCAGCCGTCAGGAGGACACTGAAGCTTTCTTT. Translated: CASSRQEDTEAFF.

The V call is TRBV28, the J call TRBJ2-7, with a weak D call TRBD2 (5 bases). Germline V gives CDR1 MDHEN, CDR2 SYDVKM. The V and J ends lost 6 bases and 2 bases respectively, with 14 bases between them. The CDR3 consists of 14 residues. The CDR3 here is CASSPLALPYEQYF. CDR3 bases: TGTGCCAGCAGCCCCCTAGCCCTCCCCTACGAGCAGTACTTC.

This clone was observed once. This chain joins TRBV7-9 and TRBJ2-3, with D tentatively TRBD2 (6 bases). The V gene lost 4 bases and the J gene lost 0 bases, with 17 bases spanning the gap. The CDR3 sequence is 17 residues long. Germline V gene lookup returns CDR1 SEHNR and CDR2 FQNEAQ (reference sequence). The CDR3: CASSSVRRASSTDTQYF. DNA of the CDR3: TGTGCCAGCAGCTCCGTTAGGAGGGCGTCTAGCACAGATACGCAGTATTTT.

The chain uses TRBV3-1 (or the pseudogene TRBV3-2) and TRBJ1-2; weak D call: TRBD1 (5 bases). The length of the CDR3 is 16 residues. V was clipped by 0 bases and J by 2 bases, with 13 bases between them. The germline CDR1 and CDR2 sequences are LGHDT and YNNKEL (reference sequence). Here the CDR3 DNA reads TGTGCCAGCAGCCAAGAGATGGCAGGGAGGAACTATGGCTACACCTTC. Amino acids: CASSQEMAGRNYGYTF.

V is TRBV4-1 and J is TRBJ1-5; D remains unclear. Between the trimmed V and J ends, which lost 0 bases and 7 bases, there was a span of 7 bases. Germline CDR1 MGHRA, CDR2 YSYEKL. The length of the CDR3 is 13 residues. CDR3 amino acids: CASSQEGEQPQHF. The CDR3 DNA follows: TGCGCCAGCAGCCAAGAAGGAGAGCAGCCCCAGCATTTT.

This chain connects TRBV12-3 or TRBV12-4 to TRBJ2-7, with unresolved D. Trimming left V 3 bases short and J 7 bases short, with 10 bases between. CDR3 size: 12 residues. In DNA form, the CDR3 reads TGTGCCAGCAGTTTTAGGCCGACAGAGCAGTACTTC. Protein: CASSFRPTEQYF.

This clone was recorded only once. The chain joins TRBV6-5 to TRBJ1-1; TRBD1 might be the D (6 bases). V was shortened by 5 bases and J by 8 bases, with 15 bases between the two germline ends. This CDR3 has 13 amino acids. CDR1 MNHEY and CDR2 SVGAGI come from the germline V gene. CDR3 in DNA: TGTGCCAGCAGTAAAAAGATCGGGACAGAAGCTTTCTTT. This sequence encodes CASSKKIGTEAFF.

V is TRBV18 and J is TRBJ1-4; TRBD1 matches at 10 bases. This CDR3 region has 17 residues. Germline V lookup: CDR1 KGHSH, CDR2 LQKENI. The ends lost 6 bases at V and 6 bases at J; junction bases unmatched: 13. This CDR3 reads CASSPQQAGTGDEKLFF. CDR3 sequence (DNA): TGTGCCAGCTCGCCCCAACAAGCAGGGACAGGGGATGAAAAACTGTTTTTT.